This T cell receptor beta chain was retrieved from a study of OX40 agonist ivuxolimab in advanced cancers. On the study more broadly: It was ivuxolimab, an agonistic anti-OX40 (CD134) antibody, that patients were treated with. Three patients, one with hepatocellular carcinoma and two with cutaneous melanoma, achieved partial responses. Study observations and caveats: On average, CD8+ T cells had more expanded clones than CD4+.

On this clone itself: Antigen unknown.

Repertoires were generated with immunoSEQ multiplex PCR, while TCRdb's copy carries only in-frame clones and drops some. In the table there are about 35,000 clones, around four fifths of which are singletons. Germline V lookup: CDR1 SGHRS, CDR2 YFSETQ. With 5 bases clipped from V and 2 bases from J, the junction kept 7 bases outside the gene matches. This CDR3 is 17 amino acids long. The sequence was collected from an adult with an advanced solid tumor such as melanoma, head and neck, liver or kidney cancer. The chain couples TRBV5-1 to TRBJ2-5, with 15 bases lining up with TRBD2. Sequenced material: CD4+ or CD8+ T cells sorted from blood, taken in a trial of the OX40 agonist ivuxolimab. The CDR3 reads CASSQGLAGGPQETQYF. CDR3 sequence (DNA): TGCGCCAGCAGTCAGGGACTAGCGGGAGGCCCGCAAGAGACCCAGTACTTC.